This T cell receptor beta chain derives from a study of T cell responses to AZD1222 COVID-19 vaccine. Notes on the study in general: At baseline, seropositivity was found in only six or seven AZD1222 recipients. Along spike, vaccine-associated CD4 TCRs were found throughout, with dominance at 160-218 and 743-854. Increased Spike-specific TCR breadth and depth were observed after two AZD1222 doses.

As to this clone: The antigen remains unidentified.

Repertoires were generated with immunoSEQ multiplex PCR, while TCRdb's copy carries only in-frame clones and drops some. Among under 150,000 clones listed, approximately 88% were seen once. Germline CDR1 KGHSH, CDR2 LQKENI. With V trimmed by 4 bases and J by 2 bases, 5 bases remained unmatched. The CDR3 sequence is 15 residues long. The rearrangement joins TRBV18 to TRBJ2-3; 8 bases line up with TRBD1. This clonotype was sampled from an adult in good health. The sample in question was peripheral blood, obtained on day 0 of MenACWY control vaccination. The CDR3, as DNA: TGTGCCAGCTCACTTGACAGGGGAAACACAGATACGCAGTATTTT. This sequence encodes CASSLDRGNTDTQYF.